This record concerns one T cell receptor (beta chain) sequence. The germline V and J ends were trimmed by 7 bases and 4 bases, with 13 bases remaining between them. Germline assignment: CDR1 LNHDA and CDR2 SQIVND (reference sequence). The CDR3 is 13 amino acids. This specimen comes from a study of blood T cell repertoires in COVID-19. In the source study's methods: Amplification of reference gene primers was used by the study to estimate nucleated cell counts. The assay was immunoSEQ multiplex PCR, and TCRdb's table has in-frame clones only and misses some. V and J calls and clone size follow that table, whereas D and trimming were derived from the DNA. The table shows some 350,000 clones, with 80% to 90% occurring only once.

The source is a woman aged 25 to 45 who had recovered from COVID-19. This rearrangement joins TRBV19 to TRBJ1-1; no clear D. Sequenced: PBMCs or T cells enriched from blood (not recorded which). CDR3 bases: TGTGCCAGTAAACCCGGGTTGGGCACTGAAGCTTTCTTT. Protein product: CASKPGLGTEAFF.